Listed below are T cell receptor beta chains from one sample, sequenced in a study of cytotoxic CD8 clonotypes in ibrutinib-treated CLL. TCRdb keeps only in-frame clones here, not all; method: immunoSEQ multiplex PCR. The sample contains around 70,000 clones, about nine tenths of which appear only once. The material sequenced was PBMCs, taken after 12 months of ibrutinib treatment. All receptors come from a human donor with chronic lymphocytic leukemia. Both conserved end residues are trimmed from each CDR3. The order of the fields is D gene, clone size, V gene, CDR3 protein. A D gene is named only where the DNA matches it firmly. For some rows the clone size is stated as once, few or many, or as a class when expanded; others skip it.

d_gene: TRBD2; abundance: once; v_gene: TRBV10-2; CDR3aa: ASTGTSGTTFSYEQY
d_gene: TRBD1; abundance: .; v_gene: TRBV14; CDR3aa: ASSQDRTSARTDTQY
d_gene: .; abundance: .; v_gene: TRBV10-3; CDR3aa: AISENPSEAEAF
d_gene: TRBD1; abundance: .; v_gene: TRBV7-7; CDR3aa: ASSTDRGTEAF
d_gene: .; abundance: .; v_gene: TRBV7-9; CDR3aa: ASSQTEVEQY
d_gene: .; abundance: .; v_gene: TRBV6-5; CDR3aa: ASSYSPQGVNTEAF
d_gene: .; abundance: .; v_gene: TRBV6-1; CDR3aa: ASSTGPANEKLF
d_gene: .; abundance: .; v_gene: TRBV9; CDR3aa: ASSVFWAYNEQF
d_gene: TRBD2; abundance: once; v_gene: TRBV2; CDR3aa: ASSEGTSGRPDTQY
d_gene: TRBD2; abundance: .; v_gene: TRBV14; CDR3aa: ASSQGGAGGTGELF
d_gene: .; abundance: .; v_gene: TRBV6-1; CDR3aa: ASSREFLGNQPQH
d_gene: TRBD1; abundance: few; v_gene: TRBV6-5; CDR3aa: ASSRGQGHQPQH
d_gene: TRBD2; abundance: .; v_gene: TRBV5-1; CDR3aa: ASSLEGPSGSFPTDTQY
d_gene: .; abundance: .; v_gene: TRBV5-1; CDR3aa: ASSRLGPRDEQY
d_gene: .; abundance: .; v_gene: TRBV21-1; CDR3aa: ASSSVFRRNQPQH
d_gene: .; abundance: .; v_gene: TRBV7-2; CDR3aa: ASSFLEYGYT
d_gene: .; abundance: .; v_gene: TRBV7-2; CDR3aa: ASSYNPGLSGNTIY
d_gene: .; abundance: .; v_gene: TRBV7-3; CDR3aa: ASSRNSRTEAF
d_gene: .; abundance: few; v_gene: TRBV19; CDR3aa: ASTSREPGNYNEQF
d_gene: .; abundance: .; v_gene: TRBV9; CDR3aa: ASSVAWDNEQF
d_gene: TRBD2; abundance: .; v_gene: TRBV6-1; CDR3aa: ASSGSGLAGSYRDEQF
d_gene: .; abundance: .; v_gene: TRBV5-1; CDR3aa: ASSLGQGFYGYT
d_gene: TRBD1; abundance: .; v_gene: TRBV7-8; CDR3aa: ASLVEQGVGFLH
d_gene: TRBD1; abundance: .; v_gene: TRBV15; CDR3aa: ATSRDRGPIHEQY
d_gene: .; abundance: few; v_gene: TRBV19; CDR3aa: ASRISATNEKLF
d_gene: TRBD1; abundance: .; v_gene: TRBV29-1; CDR3aa: SVRTGQNNSPLH